A selection of T cell receptor beta chains follows, all from one sample in a study of T cells in localized non-small cell lung cancer. Profiled with immunoSEQ multiplex PCR; TCRdb holds only in-frame clones, not every one. The top ten clones hold over 1.5% of a sample with some 130,000 clones, about 90% of them seen once. Sequenced here: peripheral blood, sampled before any cancer treatment. Receptors were obtained from a female donor aged 60 or older with stage I lung adenocarcinoma. CDR3s include the opening cysteine and the closing phenylalanine or tryptophan. Each record gives: D gene, V gene, clone size, J gene, CDR3 DNA, CDR3 protein. D genes are given only for firm matches. Clone size, where shown, is once, few, many, or a class for clones that have expanded.

TRBD1	TRBV7-9	once	TRBJ1-4	TGTGCCAGCAGCTCCGGGACAGAAGTTCGAAAACTGTTTTTT	CASSSGTEVRKLFF
TRBD1	TRBV29-1	-	TRBJ1-6	TGCAGCGTTACTACCGGGACAGGGAATTCACCCCTCCACTTT	CSVTTGTGNSPLHF
TRBD2	TRBV7-2	-	TRBJ2-1	TGTGCCAGCAGCACAGCTCGACTAGCGGTATGGGATGAGCAGTTCTTC	CASSTARLAVWDEQFF
-	TRBV7-3	-	TRBJ2-3	TGTGCCAGCAGCTTAAAAGGAGGGGGCACAGATACGCAGTATTTT	CASSLKGGGTDTQYF
-	TRBV5-1	-	TRBJ2-1	TGCGCCAGCAGCTTGGGTGTGGGGGTGAATGAGCAGTTCTTC	CASSLGVGVNEQFF
-	TRBV28	-	TRBJ2-3	TGTGCCAGCAGTTTCGGCGACCCGGCGATAGATACGCAGTATTTT	CASSFGDPAIDTQYF
TRBD2	TRBV5-4	once	TRBJ2-7	TGTGCCAGCAGCTTGGGCGGGAGCCACGAGCAGTACTTC	CASSLGGSHEQYF
-	TRBV9	-	TRBJ2-5	TGTGCCAGCAGCGTAGCTACCGGTACTCCTGGGGAGACCCAGTACTTC	CASSVATGTPGETQYF
-	TRBV2	-	TRBJ2-3	TGTGCCAGCAGCGAACAGGGCAAGGTGGGGGATACGCAGTATTTT	CASSEQGKVGDTQYF
-	TRBV15	once	TRBJ1-4	TGTGCCACCAGCAGAGATCAAACCTTAGGGGAAAAACTGTTTTTT	CATSRDQTLGEKLFF
TRBD2	TRBV7-2	once	TRBJ2-1	TGTGCCAGCGTCAAAACGGGAGGGCCGTATGAGCAGTTCTTC	CASVKTGGPYEQFF
TRBD1	TRBV10-2	few	TRBJ1-1	TGCGCCAGCACGGGGACAGGGGAAACTGAAGCTTTCTTT	CASTGTGETEAFF
-	TRBV2	once	TRBJ2-2	TGTGCCAGCGGGTCGGACAGAGTGAACACCGGGGAGCTGTTTTTT	CASGSDRVNTGELFF
TRBD1	TRBV14	-	TRBJ2-3	TGTGCCAGCAGCCAACTCAGGGGGCGTGTTTCAGATACGCAGTATTTT	CASSQLRGRVSDTQYF
-	TRBV7-9	few	TRBJ1-1	TGTGCCAGCAGCTTATTAGAGGACACTGAAGCTTTCTTT	CASSLLEDTEAFF
-	TRBV25-1	-	TRBJ2-3	TGTGCCAGCAGTGGAGACACTCGGGGCACAGATACGCAGTATTTT	CASSGDTRGTDTQYF
-	TRBV9	-	TRBJ2-2	TGTGCCAGCTGGGGGGAGAACACCGGGGAGCTGTTTTTT	CASWGENTGELFF
-	TRBV2	once	TRBJ2-5	TGTGCCAGCAGCACCAGTAGTGAGACCCAGTACTTC	CASSTSSETQYF
TRBD1	TRBV15	-	TRBJ1-5	TGTGCCACCAGCACGACAGGGGGCGAAGATCAGCCCCAGCATTTT	CATSTTGGEDQPQHF
-	TRBV7-9	-	TRBJ1-2	TGTGCCAGCAGCTCGACAGGCTCGCTCGGAGGCTACACCTTC	CASSSTGSLGGYTF
-	TRBV5-4	-	TRBJ2-3	TGTGCCAGCAGCTCCCGGGACTCATCCACAGATACGCAGTATTTT	CASSSRDSSTDTQYF
-	TRBV4-1	-	TRBJ2-5	TGCGCCAGCAGCCAAGATAGAGGTCGGGAGACCCAGTACTTC	CASSQDRGRETQYF
TRBD1	TRBV7-9	-	TRBJ2-3	TGTGCCAGCAGCTTAGCTCCCACAGGGGATCCCTTCACAGATACGCAGTATTTT	CASSLAPTGDPFTDTQYF
TRBD1	TRBV19	-	TRBJ2-2	TGTGCCAGTACCACCGGGACAGGGGGGAACACCGGGGAGCTGTTTTTT	CASTTGTGGNTGELFF
TRBD2	TRBV5-4	once	TRBJ2-3	TGTGCCAGCAGCTTCGGCGGGAGTCTTACAGATACGCAGTATTTT	CASSFGGSLTDTQYF
-	TRBV5-1	-	TRBJ2-7	TGCGCCAGCGCTCCGGCAGGGTCGTCGTACGAGCAGTACTTC	CASAPAGSSYEQYF
-	TRBV28	-	TRBJ2-3	TGTGCCAGCACTGACGATAGCCTACAAGGAGATACGCAGTATTTT	CASTDDSLQGDTQYF
TRBD2	TRBV13	-	TRBJ2-5	TGTGCCAGCAGCGAAAGAATAGCGGGAGGGCTGGAGACCCAGTACTTC	CASSERIAGGLETQYF
-	TRBV27	-	TRBJ2-7	TGTGCCAGCAGTTTAGTCTTACAGGTTCCTTCCAAGCAGTACTTC	CASSLVLQVPSKQYF
-	TRBV30	once	TRBJ2-2	TGTGCCTGGAACAGGGTGAACACCGGGGAGCTGTTTTTT	CAWNRVNTGELFF
-	TRBV4-1	-	TRBJ2-5	TGCGCCAGCAGCCCCCTAGGGGGAGGCCAAGAGACCCAGTACTTC	CASSPLGGGQETQYF
-	TRBV6-5	-	TRBJ2-1	TGTGCCAGCAGATCCGTCATTATCTCCTACAATGAGCAGTTCTTC	CASRSVIISYNEQFF
-	TRBV18	few	TRBJ2-6	TGTGCCAGCTCACCTCAACAAGGGAGGACTGGGGCCAACGTCCTGACTTTC	CASSPQQGRTGANVLTF
-	TRBV7-8	-	TRBJ2-7	TGTGCCAGCAGCTTAGGGGGGACACCAGGCAACGAGCAGTACTTC	CASSLGGTPGNEQYF
-	TRBV29-1	-	TRBJ1-1	TGCAGCGCCGACGGCACAGGGAGAGCTTTCTTT	CSADGTGRAFF
-	TRBV30	many	TRBJ1-1	TGTGCCTGGAGTCGGGCCACTGAAGCTTTCTTT	CAWSRATEAFF
-	TRBV12-5	-	TRBJ2-7	TGTGCTAGTGGTTTGGACATACTGCGAGAGCAGTACTTC	CASGLDILREQYF
-	TRBV5-5	-	TRBJ2-7	TGTGCCAGCTTCCGACGGGCGCACTACGAGCAGTACTTC	CASFRRAHYEQYF
TRBD2	TRBV28	-	TRBJ2-1	TGTGCCAGCGGGGGAGGGACTAGCTATTACAATGAGCAGTTCTTC	CASGGGTSYYNEQFF
TRBD1	TRBV6-6	-	TRBJ1-5	TGTGCCAGCAGGCCCGGACAGGGAAGTCAGCCCCAGCATTTT	CASRPGQGSQPQHF
-	TRBV25-1	-	TRBJ1-1	TGTGCCAGCAGAACGGGACCGACTGAAGCTTTCTTT	CASRTGPTEAFF
TRBD1	TRBV23-1	-	TRBJ2-5	TGCGCCAGCAGCCACAGGGGACACCACCAAGAGACCCAGTACTTC	CASSHRGHHQETQYF
-	TRBV28	-	TRBJ1-3	TGTGCCAGCAGTTTCAGGGGAGCAGGAAACACCATATATTTT	CASSFRGAGNTIYF
TRBD2	TRBV5-6	-	TRBJ2-7	TGTGCCAGCAGCCCGGGACTAGCGGATTCCTACGAGCAGTACTTC	CASSPGLADSYEQYF
TRBD2	TRBV10-3	-	TRBJ2-2	TGTGCCATCAGTGGGGGACTAGCGGGAGGACGGAACACCGGGGAGCTGTTTTTT	CAISGGLAGGRNTGELFF
TRBD2	TRBV19	once	TRBJ2-1	TGTGCCAGTGGAGGACTAGCTTTGAATGAGCAGTTCTTC	CASGGLALNEQFF
-	TRBV30	-	TRBJ1-1	TGTGCCTGGATAAGGGGGGTCACTGAAGCTTTCTTT	CAWIRGVTEAFF